These 9 T cell receptor beta chains came from one sample sequenced in a study of T cell repertoires in cytomegalovirus infection (dated by TCRdb to the late 2010s). Sequencing was performed on an Illumina HiSeq 1500. The public reads were run again by TCRdb, first through fastp at Q25 and then through MiXCR, and only productive beta chains were kept. CDR3 protein sequences are deduplicated, and each keeps its most common genes and DNA. Recorded for this sample are roughly 60,000 distinct CDR3 sequences; more than 25% of them occurred a single time. The ten largest clones represent roughly 70% of the sample. No antigen is known for these receptors. The sequenced material came from PBMCs, sequenced either directly or after in vitro stimulation (not recorded which). The receptors come from a human donor in good health (CMV status not recorded). Some clones in this sample may be carry-over from other donors' samples.

Only a few counts were recorded for this clonotype. This sequence joins TRBV7-8 and TRBJ2-1, with 9 bases that match TRBD1. Germline values: CDR1 SGHVS, CDR2 FQNEAQ. The CDR3 runs to 15 residues. J gave up 5 bases and V 5 bases, and 7 bases lay outside the gene matches. CDR3 loop: CASSLDRGTHNEQFF. CDR3 nucleotides: TGTGCCAGCAGCCTTGACAGGGGGACCCACAATGAGCAGTTCTTC.

The chain couples TRBV2 to TRBJ2-2; weak D call: TRBD2 (6 bases). The CDR3 runs 14 residues. Trimming took 11 bases from V and 6 from J, leaving 19 bases between them. CDR1 is SNHLY and CDR2 is FYNNEI in the germline V gene. CDR3 sequence (DNA): TGTGCCGGCCGCGGGACGCCACCGGCCGGGGAGCTGTTTTTT. Its translation is CAGRGTPPAGELFF.

This chain connects TRBV7-8 to TRBJ1-5; the D gene is possibly TRBD1 (6 bases). CDR1 and CDR2 (germline): SGHVS, FQNEAQ. This CDR3 has 15 amino acids. Between the trimmed V and J ends, which lost 5 bases and 5 bases, there was a span of 16 bases. For the CDR3, the DNA is TGTGCCAGCAGCCTGGGGGCGGGAGGGTATCAGCCCCAGCATTTT. It specifies CASSLGAGGYQPQHF.

This clonotype was counted at least ten times. This rearrangement joins TRBV7-8 to TRBJ2-1; D remains unclear. The CDR3 is 14 residues long. Germline V CDR1 and CDR2: SGHVS, FQNEAQ. V dropped 3 bases and J dropped 3 bases, with 9 bases sitting between them. The CDR3 DNA is TGTGCCAGCAGCTTGGAGTATCGCTACAATGAGCAGTTCTTC. Translation: CASSLEYRYNEQFF.

This clonotype was counted between two and nine times. CDR3 bases: TGTGCCAGCTCATCAGGGGGCGGGCAGCCCCAGCATTTT. This encodes CASSSGGGQPQHF. V is TRBV18 and J is TRBJ1-5; TRBD1 aligns across 8 bases. V gave up 5 bases and J gave up 7 bases; unmatched junction bases: 4. CDR1 and CDR2 (germline): KGHSH, LQKENI. This CDR3 is built from 13 residues.

As regards this clonotype: The final CDR3 position lacks the conserved phenylalanine or tryptophan, pointing to a likely read error. The rearrangement links TRBV12-3 or TRBV12-4 to TRBJ1-6, with D maybe TRBD1 (5 bases). The CDR3 totals 15 residues. V lost 2 bases and J lost 6, with 11 bases in between. DNA of the CDR3: TGTGCCAGCAGTTTAACCGGCAGGGCTAATTCACCCCTCCACTTG. Translated: CASSLTGRANSPLHL.

This clonotype was seen more than once but under ten times. The chain has TRBV5-4 and TRBJ1-2; D call uncertain. V was shortened by 0 bases and J by 0 bases, with 12 bases between the two germline ends. The germline V gene encodes CDR1 SGHNT and CDR2 YYREEE (reference sequence). This CDR3 spans 16 amino acids. CDR3 DNA: TGTGCCAGCAGCTTGGATTCTCTCCTTACTAACTATGGCTACACCTTC. This sequence encodes CASSLDSLLTNYGYTF.

This rearrangement joins TRBV11-2 to TRBJ1-6; no firm D call. CDR3 length equals 19 residues. Trimming removed 2 bases at V and 0 bases at J, with 17 bases between. The V gene's germline CDR1 is SGHAT and CDR2 FQNNGV. The CDR3 sequence is CASSLPPPGSSSYNSPLHF. In DNA, the CDR3 is TGTGCCAGCAGCTTACCCCCCCCGGGTTCGAGCTCCTATAATTCACCCCTCCACTTT.

A few counts support this clonotype. The chain has TRBV15 and TRBJ2-1; 14 bases fit TRBD2. Germline V gives CDR1 LNHNV, CDR2 YYDKDF (reference sequence). The V gene end was trimmed by 5 bases and the J gene end by 9 bases; junction bases not matched to a gene: 3. The CDR3 is 14 amino acids. The CDR3 DNA is TGTGCCACCAGCGGGGGACTAGCGGGGGTTGAGCAGTTCTTC. Its translation: CATSGGLAGVEQFF.